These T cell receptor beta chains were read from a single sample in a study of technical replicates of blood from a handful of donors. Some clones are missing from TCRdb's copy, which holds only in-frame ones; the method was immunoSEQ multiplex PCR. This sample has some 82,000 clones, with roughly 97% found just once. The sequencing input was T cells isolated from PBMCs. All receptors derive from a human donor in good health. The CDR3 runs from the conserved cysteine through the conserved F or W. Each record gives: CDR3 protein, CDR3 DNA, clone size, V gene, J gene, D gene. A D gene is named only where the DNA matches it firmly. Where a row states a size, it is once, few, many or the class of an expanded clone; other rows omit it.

CDR3aa: CASSLGGGLALETQYF
CDR3nt: TGCGCCAGCAGCTTGGGCGGGGGACTAGCGTTAGAGACCCAGTACTTC
abundance: -
v_gene: TRBV5-1
j_gene: TRBJ2-5
d_gene: TRBD2

CDR3aa: CASSQDPGWEAFF
CDR3nt: TGCGCCAGCAGCCAAGATCCAGGGTGGGAAGCTTTCTTT
abundance: -
v_gene: TRBV4-1
j_gene: TRBJ1-1
d_gene: -

CDR3aa: CAWSIIPRPGSYNEQFF
CDR3nt: TGTGCCTGGAGTATCATTCCTAGGCCCGGTTCCTACAATGAGCAGTTCTTC
abundance: -
v_gene: TRBV30
j_gene: TRBJ2-1
d_gene: -

CDR3aa: CASSLTAGEGIEQYF
CDR3nt: TGCGCCAGCAGCTTGACGGCGGGAGAAGGGATCGAGCAGTACTTC
abundance: -
v_gene: TRBV5-1
j_gene: TRBJ2-7
d_gene: TRBD2

CDR3aa: CATEAGTRELYF
CDR3nt: TGCGCCACCGAGGCCGGGACTAGAGAGTTGTATTTT
abundance: -
v_gene: TRBV10-1
j_gene: TRBJ2-3
d_gene: TRBD2

CDR3aa: CASRQGALAPDDEKLFF
CDR3nt: TGTGCCAGCCGACAGGGGGCCTTAGCCCCCGACGATGAAAAACTGTTTTTT
abundance: -
v_gene: TRBV21-1
j_gene: TRBJ1-4
d_gene: -

CDR3aa: CASSVGGGNAYEQYF
CDR3nt: TGTGCCAGCAGCGTAGGTGGAGGGAACGCCTACGAGCAGTACTTC
abundance: -
v_gene: TRBV9
j_gene: TRBJ2-7
d_gene: -

CDR3aa: CASSLRQRTEAFF
CDR3nt: TGTGCCAGCAGCTTGAGACAAAGAACTGAAGCTTTCTTT
abundance: -
v_gene: TRBV5-6
j_gene: TRBJ1-1
d_gene: -

CDR3aa: CASSYSEGTNYGYTF
CDR3nt: TGTGCCAGCAGTTACTCAGAGGGAACTAACTATGGCTACACCTTC
abundance: once
v_gene: TRBV6-6
j_gene: TRBJ1-2
d_gene: -

CDR3aa: CASSFSGVNTGELFF
CDR3nt: TGTGCCAGCAGCTTTAGCGGGGTTAACACCGGGGAGCTGTTTTTT
abundance: -
v_gene: TRBV11-2
j_gene: TRBJ2-2
d_gene: TRBD2

CDR3aa: CASSSQGLYGYTF
CDR3nt: TGTGCCAGCAGCTCCCAGGGGCTCTATGGCTACACCTTC
abundance: -
v_gene: TRBV7-8
j_gene: TRBJ1-2
d_gene: -

CDR3aa: CASSYGGSGGREQYF
CDR3nt: TGTGCCAGCAGTTACGGGGGTAGCGGGGGCCGGGAGCAGTACTTC
abundance: -
v_gene: TRBV6-5
j_gene: TRBJ2-7
d_gene: TRBD2

CDR3aa: CASSPFISDEQYF
CDR3nt: TGTGCCAGCAGCCCATTTATAAGCGACGAGCAGTACTTC
abundance: -
v_gene: TRBV9
j_gene: TRBJ2-7
d_gene: -

CDR3aa: CAKPKTSPSYEQYF
CDR3nt: TGTGCCAAACCAAAAACGAGCCCCTCCTACGAGCAGTACTTC
abundance: once
v_gene: TRBV5-3
j_gene: TRBJ2-7
d_gene: -

CDR3aa: CATSRFGPGVSAGNEQFF
CDR3nt: TGTGCCACCAGCAGATTCGGTCCAGGGGTAAGCGCAGGCAATGAGCAGTTCTTC
abundance: -
v_gene: TRBV15
j_gene: TRBJ2-1
d_gene: -

CDR3aa: CASGLRDYEQYF
CDR3nt: TGTGCCAGCGGGCTCCGAGACTACGAGCAGTACTTC
abundance: once
v_gene: TRBV2
j_gene: TRBJ2-7
d_gene: -

CDR3aa: CASRLQGWYGYTF
CDR3nt: TGTGCCAGCAGGTTACAGGGATGGTATGGCTACACCTTC
abundance: -
v_gene: TRBV5-4
j_gene: TRBJ1-2
d_gene: -

CDR3aa: CASSPGGYNEQFF
CDR3nt: TGCGCCAGCAGCCCAGGTGGGTACAATGAGCAGTTCTTC
abundance: -
v_gene: TRBV5-1
j_gene: TRBJ2-1
d_gene: -

CDR3aa: CAISESGGTQYF
CDR3nt: TGTGCCATCAGTGAGTCCGGAGGGACCCAGTACTTC
abundance: -
v_gene: TRBV10-3
j_gene: TRBJ2-5
d_gene: -

CDR3aa: CASCPGEGKNQPQHF
CDR3nt: TGTGCCAGCTGCCCAGGGGAGGGTAAAAATCAGCCCCAGCATTTT
abundance: -
v_gene: TRBV7-6
j_gene: TRBJ1-5
d_gene: -

CDR3aa: CASGVRVSNQPQHF
CDR3nt: TGTGCCAGCGGAGTCAGGGTGAGCAATCAGCCCCAGCATTTT
abundance: -
v_gene: TRBV28
j_gene: TRBJ1-5
d_gene: -

CDR3aa: CASSQGLGTGELFF
CDR3nt: TGCGCCAGCAGCCAAGGTCTAGGAACCGGGGAGCTGTTTTTT
abundance: -
v_gene: TRBV4-1
j_gene: TRBJ2-2
d_gene: -

CDR3aa: CASSPEGGAQETQYF
CDR3nt: TGTGCCAGCAGCCCGGAGGGGGGGGCCCAAGAGACCCAGTACTTC
abundance: -
v_gene: TRBV5-4
j_gene: TRBJ2-5
d_gene: -

CDR3aa: CASSLDPQGAYEQYF
CDR3nt: TGTGCCAGCAGCTTAGATCCACAGGGTGCCTACGAGCAGTACTTC
abundance: -
v_gene: TRBV11-2
j_gene: TRBJ2-7
d_gene: -

CDR3aa: CASIGTGGTYEQYF
CDR3nt: TGTGCCAGCATCGGGACAGGGGGGACCTACGAGCAGTACTTC
abundance: once
v_gene: TRBV2
j_gene: TRBJ2-7
d_gene: TRBD1

CDR3aa: CASSYPDRHNEQFF
CDR3nt: TGTGCCAGCAGTTACCCCGACAGGCACAATGAGCAGTTCTTC
abundance: -
v_gene: TRBV6-6
j_gene: TRBJ2-1
d_gene: -

CDR3aa: CASSVSGERGYTF
CDR3nt: TGCGCCAGCAGCGTCTCAGGGGAGAGGGGCTACACCTTC
abundance: -
v_gene: TRBV5-1
j_gene: TRBJ1-2
d_gene: -

CDR3aa: CASSEVARGRGYTF
CDR3nt: TGTGCCAGCAGTGAAGTTGCTAGGGGGCGAGGCTACACCTTC
abundance: -
v_gene: TRBV6-1
j_gene: TRBJ1-2
d_gene: TRBD1

CDR3aa: CASSVGQINQPQHF
CDR3nt: TGTGCCAGCAGCGTAGGACAGATCAATCAGCCCCAGCATTTT
abundance: -
v_gene: TRBV9
j_gene: TRBJ1-5
d_gene: -

CDR3aa: CASSLGAGDTDTQYF
CDR3nt: TGTGCCAGCAGCTTAGGGGCAGGGGATACAGATACGCAGTATTTT
abundance: -
v_gene: TRBV11-2
j_gene: TRBJ2-3
d_gene: -

CDR3aa: CASSQSNRGEYTEAFF
CDR3nt: TGCGCCAGCAGTCAATCGAACAGGGGTGAGTACACTGAAGCTTTCTTT
abundance: -
v_gene: TRBV23-1
j_gene: TRBJ1-1
d_gene: TRBD1

CDR3aa: CASSPGHYEQYF
CDR3nt: TGTGCCAGCAGTCCAGGGCACTACGAGCAGTACTTC
abundance: -
v_gene: TRBV6-6
j_gene: TRBJ2-7
d_gene: -

CDR3aa: CASSLGQGNSNQPQHF
CDR3nt: TGTGCCAGCAGCCTTGGACAGGGGAACAGCAATCAGCCCCAGCATTTT
abundance: -
v_gene: TRBV7-9
j_gene: TRBJ1-5
d_gene: TRBD1

CDR3aa: CALVGAGGNTIYF
CDR3nt: TGTGCCCTTGTGGGAGCCGGTGGAAACACCATATATTTT
abundance: -
v_gene: TRBV30
j_gene: TRBJ1-3
d_gene: -

CDR3aa: CASSLEAGASYEQYF
CDR3nt: TGTGCCAGCAGCTTAGAAGCGGGAGCCTCCTACGAGCAGTACTTC
abundance: -
v_gene: TRBV7-8
j_gene: TRBJ2-7
d_gene: TRBD2

CDR3aa: CASSLLEETDTQYF
CDR3nt: TGTGCCAGCAGTCTCTTAGAGGAAACAGATACGCAGTATTTT
abundance: once
v_gene: TRBV27
j_gene: TRBJ2-3
d_gene: -

CDR3aa: CASSGTGREYGYTF
CDR3nt: TGTGCCAGCAGCGGGACAGGGAGAGAGTATGGCTACACCTTC
abundance: -
v_gene: TRBV6-6
j_gene: TRBJ1-2
d_gene: TRBD1